Listed below are T cell receptor beta chains from one sample, sequenced in a study of cytomegalovirus exposure and HLA in healthy donors. This table comes from immunoSEQ multiplex PCR, and its TCRdb copy is limited to in-frame clones, with some not included. The profile shows under 200,000 clones, less than 90% of them singletons. Sequencing was done on a sample of PBMCs. The receptors shown here come from a young man in good health and CMV-seronegative. CDR3s include the opening cysteine and the closing phenylalanine or tryptophan. Each record gives: D gene, J gene, V gene, clone size, CDR3 protein, CDR3 DNA. D genes are given only for firm matches. Rows give clone size only sometimes, using once, few, many, or a class for an expanded clone.

d_call: NA
j_call: TRBJ2-3
v_call: TRBV11-3
clone_size: NA
cdr3_aa: CASSLRSGGWGTDTQYF
cdr3_nt: TGTGCCAGCAGCTTAAGGAGTGGTGGGTGGGGCACAGATACGCAGTATTTT

d_call: NA
j_call: TRBJ2-2
v_call: TRBV6-6
clone_size: NA
cdr3_aa: CASSYRGLQELFF
cdr3_nt: TGTGCCAGCAGTTACAGGGGTTTGCAGGAGCTGTTTTTT

d_call: TRBD1
j_call: TRBJ1-1
v_call: TRBV7-9
clone_size: NA
cdr3_aa: CASILGTDKAFF
cdr3_nt: TGTGCCAGCATCCTTGGGACAGATAAAGCTTTCTTT

d_call: TRBD1
j_call: TRBJ1-1
v_call: TRBV5-4
clone_size: NA
cdr3_aa: CASSLRQGGNTEAFF
cdr3_nt: TGTGCCAGCAGCTTGAGACAGGGCGGGAACACTGAAGCTTTCTTT

d_call: TRBD2
j_call: TRBJ2-1
v_call: TRBV7-2
clone_size: NA
cdr3_aa: CASSATSGRANNEQFF
cdr3_nt: TGTGCCAGCAGCGCTACTAGCGGGAGGGCTAACAATGAGCAGTTCTTC

d_call: TRBD2
j_call: TRBJ2-3
v_call: TRBV29-1
clone_size: once
cdr3_aa: CSAVRRGGTDTQYF
cdr3_nt: TGCAGCGCGGTACGGCGGGGGGGCACAGATACGCAGTATTTT

d_call: NA
j_call: TRBJ2-1
v_call: TRBV18
clone_size: NA
cdr3_aa: CASSPPPGYNEQFF
cdr3_nt: TGTGCCAGCTCACCCCCGCCCGGCTACAATGAGCAGTTCTTC

d_call: NA
j_call: TRBJ1-1
v_call: TRBV10-3
clone_size: few
cdr3_aa: CAISESVQNSNTEAFF
cdr3_nt: TGTGCCATCAGTGAGTCAGTACAGAACAGTAACACTGAAGCTTTCTTT

d_call: NA
j_call: TRBJ2-5
v_call: TRBV19
clone_size: NA
cdr3_aa: CASSTQQTEETQYF
cdr3_nt: TGTGCCAGTAGTACCCAACAGACCGAAGAGACCCAGTACTTC

d_call: NA
j_call: TRBJ2-7
v_call: TRBV11-3
clone_size: NA
cdr3_aa: CASSLEPVSSTGEYF
cdr3_nt: TGTGCCAGCAGCTTAGAGCCAGTCTCCTCCACGGGGGAGTACTTC

d_call: NA
j_call: TRBJ2-7
v_call: TRBV13
clone_size: few
cdr3_aa: CASSSNYEQYF
cdr3_nt: TGTGCCAGCAGCTCCAACTACGAGCAGTACTTC

d_call: TRBD2
j_call: TRBJ2-3
v_call: TRBV14
clone_size: NA
cdr3_aa: CASSQVGGPGYF
cdr3_nt: TGTGCCAGCAGCCAGGTGGGAGGGCCGGGGTATTTT